Shown below are 20 T cell receptor beta chains from a single sample sequenced in a study of vaccination effects on CD4 cells after COVID-19. The assay was immunoSEQ multiplex PCR, and TCRdb's table has in-frame clones only and misses some. The sample lists about 28,000 clones; roughly 60% were seen once. Antigens for these TCRs are unknown. Once cultured for approximately ten days, the cells underwent separation to obtain CD4+ T cells. Material: CD4+ T cells from PBMCs cultured without peptide, obtained before COVID-19 vaccination. These receptors were collected from a human donor who received a COVID-19 vaccine.

The rearrangement uses TRBV4-1 and TRBJ2-1, with D maybe TRBD2 (6 bases). The CDR3 totals 15 residues. V dropped 8 bases and J dropped 0 bases, with 14 bases sitting between them. Germline assignment: CDR1 MGHRA and CDR2 YSYEKL. CDR3 region: CASGVLASSYNEQFF. The CDR3 nucleotides read TGCGCCAGCGGGGTTCTAGCGAGCTCCTACAATGAGCAGTTCTTC.

V and J are TRBV30 and TRBJ1-1, with D possibly matching TRBD1 (6 bases). CDR1 is GTSNPN and CDR2 is SVGIG in the germline V gene (reference sequence). The CDR3 runs to 12 residues. The ends were cut back, 3 bases at V and 9 bases at J, with 14 bases in the middle. CDR3 residues: CAWSRTAPKAFF. CDR3 nucleotide sequence: TGTGCCTGGAGCAGGACAGCCCCCAAAGCTTTCTTT.

In this sample, this clone turned up a few times. The chain couples TRBV29-1 to TRBJ1-3, with 7 bases identical to TRBD1. J was trimmed by 5 bases and V by 6 bases; bases with no gene match: 7. This CDR3 contains 13 residues. CDR1 SQVTM and CDR2 ANQGSEA come from the germline V gene. In nucleotides, the CDR3 is TGCAGCGTACTAGAGGGGGCCAGAAACACCATATATTTT. It yields the protein CSVLEGARNTIYF. The full variable domain, with the rest looked up from reference TRBV29-1 and TRBJ1-3, is SAVISQKPSRDICQRGTSLTIQCQVDSQVTMMFWYRQQPGQSLTLIATANQGSEATYESGFVIDKFPISRPNLTFSTLTVSNMSPEDSSIYLCSVLEGARNTIYFGEGSWLTVV.

V gene TRBV29-1 combines with J gene TRBJ2-1; 10 bases are a match to TRBD2. Germline trimming cut 8 bases from V and 0 bases from J; bases unmatched to any gene: 13. The CDR3 is 17 residues long. Germline assignment: CDR1 SQVTM and CDR2 ANQGSEA. Here the CDR3 DNA reads TGCAGCCTCCGAGCGCTAGCGGGAGCAAGCTCCTACAATGAGCAGTTCTTC. Translated: CSLRALAGASSYNEQFF.

The gene calls are TRBV14 and TRBJ2-7; D is possibly TRBD2 (7 bases). The V and J ends lost 0 bases and 5 bases respectively, with 17 bases between them. The germline V gene has CDR1 SGHDN and CDR2 FVKESK. CDR3 size: 16 residues. In DNA form, the CDR3 reads TGTGCCAGCAGCCAAGAGTTGGTCCGGGGGGCGAACGAGCAGTACTTC. Encoded protein: CASSQELVRGANEQYF.

The J gene is TRBJ1-4, the V gene TRBV7-9; no clear D gene. Germline V gene sequence: CDR1 SEHNR, CDR2 FQNEAQ (reference sequence). The CDR3 runs 18 residues. V gave up 4 bases and J gave up 2 bases, with 20 bases separating them. The chain's CDR3 is CASSSLTDRETTNEKLFF. Written as DNA, the CDR3 is TGTGCCAGCAGCTCACTAACGGACCGCGAGACGACTAATGAAAAACTGTTTTTT.

The chain recombines TRBV9 with TRBJ1-5, with a weak D call TRBD1 (5 bases). Germline CDR1 SGDLS, CDR2 YYNGEE. This CDR3 comprises 15 residues. V was shortened by 3 bases and J by 1 base, with 11 bases between the two germline ends. The CDR3 region has the DNA TGTGCCAGCAGCGCCCATGGACAAAGCAATCAGCCCCAGCATTTT. Protein sequence: CASSAHGQSNQPQHF.

The V call is TRBV6-5, the J call TRBJ1-5, with a tentative D call TRBD1 (6 bases). CDR1 MNHEY and CDR2 SVGAGI come from the germline V gene. V lost 8 bases to trimming and J lost 3 bases, with 8 bases between them. CDR3 length: 12 amino acids. CDR3 DNA sequence: TGTGCCAGCCGGGACACCAATCAGCCCCAGCATTTT. Translated, it gives CASRDTNQPQHF.

V usage is TRBV7-2 and J usage is TRBJ2-3; D is ambiguous. Germline V gives CDR1 SGHTA, CDR2 FQGNSA. This CDR3 is 17 amino acids long. Deletions cut 0 bases from V and 3 bases from J, with 16 bases between. The CDR3, as DNA: TGTGCCAGCAGCTTAGCGACTCTCCTTATCGAGACAGATACGCAGTATTTT. It specifies CASSLATLLIETDTQYF.

The chain recombines TRBV4-2 with TRBJ2-7; TRBD1 agrees at 7 bases. J was trimmed by 4 bases and V by 0 bases; bases with no gene match: 12. The CDR3 totals 17 residues. Germline V gene lookup returns CDR1 LGHNA and CDR2 YNFKEQ. The chain's CDR3 is CASSQDRTGDLEYEQYF. CDR3 nucleotide sequence: TGTGCCAGCAGCCAAGATCGTACAGGGGATCTCGAGTACGAGCAGTACTTC.

The V gene is TRBV5-4, the J gene TRBJ2-7, with 9 nucleotides matching TRBD1. Trimming at V came to 4 bases and at J to 3 bases, leaving 8 bases not matched to a gene. This CDR3 is 15 amino acids long. Germline-derived CDR1 and CDR2 are SGHNT and YYREEE (reference sequence). CDR3 sequence (DNA): TGTGCCAGCAGCCGCGAACTGACAGGGGGCTACGAGCAGTACTTC. Its protein product is CASSRELTGGYEQYF.

V usage is TRBV6-5 and J usage is TRBJ1-1; D may be TRBD1 (5 bases). The V and J ends lost 1 base and 5 bases respectively, with 11 bases between them. The CDR3 spans 14 residues. Germline CDR1 is MNHEY and CDR2 is SVGAGI. CDR3 nucleotides: TGTGCCAGCAGTTACTATCAGGGACGGACTGAAGCTTTCTTT. Its translation: CASSYYQGRTEAFF.

This clone counts as medium-sized. This chain links TRBV10-3 with TRBJ1-1; D is undetermined. Per germline, CDR1 ENHRY and CDR2 SYGVKD. This CDR3 spans 14 amino acids. Trimming pared 0 bases from V and 11 bases from J, leaving 16 bases between. CDR3: CAISESSGSPVAFF. The CDR3, as DNA: TGTGCCATCAGTGAGTCGTCCGGGTCTCCTGTGGCTTTCTTT.

A few counts support this clone. This sequence joins TRBV29-1 and TRBJ2-5; weak D call: TRBD1 (6 bases). Trimming took 7 bases from V and 1 from J, leaving 13 bases between them. The CDR3 has 13 residues. Germline V gene sequence: CDR1 SQVTM, CDR2 ANQGSEA. DNA of the CDR3: TGCAGCGCTGGGGACAATGCCCAAGAGACCCAGTACTTC. This encodes CSAGDNAQETQYF.

The J gene is TRBJ1-3, the V gene TRBV6-6, with TRBD1 matching over 8 bases. The CDR3 extends over 16 amino acids. With 6 bases clipped from V and 2 bases from J, the junction kept 9 bases outside the gene matches. Germline V gene data show CDR1 as MNHNY and CDR2 as SVGAGI (reference sequence). In nucleotides, the CDR3 is TGTGCCAGCAGCAGACCCTTACAGGGGGCTGGAAACACCATATATTTT. Encoded protein: CASSRPLQGAGNTIYF.

This chain joins TRBV19 and TRBJ2-7; 7 bases agree with TRBD1. Germline V gene data show CDR1 as LNHDA and CDR2 as SQIVND (reference sequence). With V trimmed by 5 bases and J by 0 bases, 4 bases remained unmatched. The CDR3 is 14 amino acids. As DNA, the CDR3 is TGTGCCAGTAGTGGCAGGGACAGCTCCTACGAGCAGTACTTC. Translating it yields CASSGRDSSYEQYF.

This chain links TRBV12-5 with TRBJ2-5; the match to TRBD1 covers 9 bases. The V and J ends lost 4 bases and 7 bases, in that order; junction bases with no gene match: 13. The CDR3 sequence is 16 residues long. Germline V gene data show CDR1 as LGHNT and CDR2 as FRNRAP. The DNA of the CDR3 is TGTGCTAGTGGTTCCGCTGGGACAGGGCTCACGGGGACCCAGTACTTC. The encoded protein is CASGSAGTGLTGTQYF.

This chain links TRBV4-1 with TRBJ1-5, with D possibly TRBD1 on 5 matching bases. Germline V CDR1 and CDR2: MGHRA, YSYEKL. The CDR3 runs to 15 residues. V dropped 2 bases and J dropped 4 bases, with 12 bases sitting between them. CDR3 DNA sequence: TGCGCCAGCAGCCAACACCCGGGACTTAATCAGCCCCAGCATTTT. Protein: CASSQHPGLNQPQHF.

V gene TRBV13 combines with J gene TRBJ1-1, with a weak D call TRBD1 (6 bases). Looked up from germline, CDR1 is PRHDT and CDR2 is FYEKMQ (reference sequence). Trimming stripped 5 bases from V and 4 bases from J, with 17 bases between. There are 15 residues in the CDR3. The CDR3 sequence: CASSPPGGRGTEAFF. The CDR3 coding sequence is TGTGCCAGCAGCCCTCCGGGGGGGCGGGGCACTGAAGCTTTCTTT.

This chain connects TRBV12-3 or TRBV12-4 to TRBJ1-2; D is ambiguous. V was cut by 5 bases and J by 4 bases, with 11 bases left in between. The CDR3 is made up of 13 amino acids. In DNA form, the CDR3 reads TGTGCCAGCAGTCCCAGCAATTCCTATGGCTACACCTTC. The encoded protein is CASSPSNSYGYTF.